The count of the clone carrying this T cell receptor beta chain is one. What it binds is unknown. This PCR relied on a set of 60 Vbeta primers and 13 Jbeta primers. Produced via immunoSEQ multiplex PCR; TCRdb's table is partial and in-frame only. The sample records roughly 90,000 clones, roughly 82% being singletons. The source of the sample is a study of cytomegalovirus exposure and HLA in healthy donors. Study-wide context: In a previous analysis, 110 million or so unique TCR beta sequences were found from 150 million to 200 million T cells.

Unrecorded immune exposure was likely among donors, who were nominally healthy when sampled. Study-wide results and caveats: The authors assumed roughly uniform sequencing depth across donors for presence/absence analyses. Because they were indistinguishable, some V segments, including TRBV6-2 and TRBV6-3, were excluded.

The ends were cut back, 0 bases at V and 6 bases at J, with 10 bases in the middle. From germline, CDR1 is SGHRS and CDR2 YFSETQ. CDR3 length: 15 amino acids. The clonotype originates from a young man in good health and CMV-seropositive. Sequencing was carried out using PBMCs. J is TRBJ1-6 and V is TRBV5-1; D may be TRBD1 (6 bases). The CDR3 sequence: CASSLDRTVNSPLHF. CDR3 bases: TGCGCCAGCAGCTTGGACCGGACAGTTAATTCACCCCTCCACTTT. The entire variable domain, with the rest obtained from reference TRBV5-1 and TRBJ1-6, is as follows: KAGVTQTPRYLIKTRGQQVTLSCSPISGHRSVSWYQQTPGQGLQFLFEYFSETQRNKGNFPGRFSGRQFSNSRSEMNVSTLELGDSALYLCASSLDRTVNSPLHFGNGTRLTVT.